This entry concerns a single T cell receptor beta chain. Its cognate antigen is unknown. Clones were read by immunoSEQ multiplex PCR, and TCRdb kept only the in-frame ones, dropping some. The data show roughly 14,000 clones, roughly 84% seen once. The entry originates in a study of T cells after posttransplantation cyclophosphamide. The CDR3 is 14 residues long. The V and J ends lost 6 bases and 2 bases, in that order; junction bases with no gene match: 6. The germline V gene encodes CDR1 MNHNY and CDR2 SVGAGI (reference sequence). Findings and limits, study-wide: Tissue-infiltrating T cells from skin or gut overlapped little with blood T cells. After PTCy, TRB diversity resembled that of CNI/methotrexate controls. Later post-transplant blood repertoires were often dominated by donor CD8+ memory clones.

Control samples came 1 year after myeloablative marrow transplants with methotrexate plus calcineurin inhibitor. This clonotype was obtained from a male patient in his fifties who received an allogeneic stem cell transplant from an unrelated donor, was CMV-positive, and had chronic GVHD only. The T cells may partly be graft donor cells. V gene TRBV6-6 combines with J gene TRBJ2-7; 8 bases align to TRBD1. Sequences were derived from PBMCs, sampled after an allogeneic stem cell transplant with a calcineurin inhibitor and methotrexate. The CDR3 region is CASSDRGRPYEQYF. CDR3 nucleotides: TGTGCCAGCAGCGACAGGGGCCGGCCCTACGAGCAGTACTTC.